Each of the 3 T cell receptor beta chains below was sequenced from the same sample in a study of T cells in Graves' hyperthyroidism and ophthalmopathy. Amplified TCR beta CDR3 regions derived from RNA transcripts. The HTBI set primed first-round TCR CDR3 RT-PCR. TCRdb reprocessed the multiplex PCR reads via MiXCR and lists one record per CDR3 protein. The data hold about 570,000 distinct CDR3 sequences, with about half observed a single time. Sequenced sample: peripheral blood or thyroid tissue (not recorded which). Receptors were obtained from an adult woman with Graves' disease, either hyperthyroidism or ophthalmopathy (not recorded which).

This clonotype was detected a few times. The CDR3 DNA is TGTGCCAGCAGTAACAGGGCGTTGAACACTGAAGCTTTCTTT. It is translated as CASSNRALNTEAFF. The chain employs TRBV28 and TRBJ1-1, with TRBD1 as a possible D gene (6 bases). CDR1 is MDHEN and CDR2 is SYDVKM in the germline V gene. CDR3 length: 14 residues. V was clipped by 5 bases and J by 0 bases, with 10 bases between them.

With regard to this clonotype: A read error may explain this, as a much larger clone is one base away. This CDR3 fails to terminate in the conserved phenylalanine or tryptophan, so it likely reflects a read error. This chain uses TRBV11-1 with TRBJ2-7, with 7 positions matching TRBD2. The CDR3 runs to 18 residues. Looked up from germline, CDR1 is SGHAT and CDR2 is FQDESV (reference sequence). The ends lost 6 bases at V and 4 bases at J; junction bases unmatched: 21. The CDR3: CASSPRGLAEGWPYEQYS. The CDR3 DNA follows: TGTGCCAGCAGTCCCCGTGGCCTAGCGGAAGGCTGGCCGTACGAGCAGTACTCC.

This clonotype occurred many times. This chain links TRBV30 with TRBJ1-1; a possible D gene is TRBD1 (5 bases). This CDR3 region has 12 residues. With 5 bases removed from V and 3 bases from J, the gap between germline ends came to 10 bases. Germline V gives CDR1 GTSNPN, CDR2 SVGIG (reference sequence). The CDR3 sequence: CAWATGHTEAFF. CDR3 DNA: TGTGCCTGGGCGACGGGACACACTGAAGCTTTCTTT.